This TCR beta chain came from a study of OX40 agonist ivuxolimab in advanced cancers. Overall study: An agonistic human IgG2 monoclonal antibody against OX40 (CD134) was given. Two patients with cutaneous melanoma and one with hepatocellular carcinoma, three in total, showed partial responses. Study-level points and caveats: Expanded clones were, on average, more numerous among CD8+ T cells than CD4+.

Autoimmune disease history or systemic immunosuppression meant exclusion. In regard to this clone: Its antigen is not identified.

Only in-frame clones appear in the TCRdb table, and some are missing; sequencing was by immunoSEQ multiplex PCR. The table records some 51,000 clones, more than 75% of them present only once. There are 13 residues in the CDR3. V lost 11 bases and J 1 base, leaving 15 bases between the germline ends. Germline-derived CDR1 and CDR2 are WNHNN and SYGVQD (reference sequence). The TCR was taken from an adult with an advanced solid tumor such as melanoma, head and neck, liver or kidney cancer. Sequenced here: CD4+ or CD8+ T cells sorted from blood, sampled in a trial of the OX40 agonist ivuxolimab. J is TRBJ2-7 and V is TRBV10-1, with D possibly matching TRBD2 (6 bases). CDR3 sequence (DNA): TGCGCCCGCGCGGGAAGTTTATCCTACGAGCAGTACTTC. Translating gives CARAGSLSYEQYF.